This T cell receptor (beta chain) was captured by sequencing in a study of Ad26.COV2.S vaccination and SARS-CoV-2 variants. Using immunoSEQ multiplex PCR, the repertoire was profiled, and TCRdb retains in-frame clones only, with some absent. Among approximately 480,000 clones, about 83% were seen once, and the ten largest hold roughly 12%. Broader study findings: Substantial breadth in spike-specific CD8+ and CD4+ T cell responses was reportedly seen after vaccination. Vaccine recipients and placebo recipients showed similar non-spike TCR breadth.

Between the trimmed V and J ends, which lost 2 bases and 2 bases, there was a span of 9 bases. CDR1 is MNHNY and CDR2 is SVGAGI in the germline V gene (reference sequence). CDR3 length equals 14 residues. With respect to this clone: Its antigen is unknown.

Treatment indicated: 15 to 20 received Ad26.COV2.S at low or high dose, single or two shots; about 5 received placebo; per-sample allocation not given. Sample collection was performed on day 63 after the first vaccine or placebo injection. It was Wuhan-strain SARS-CoV-2 spike that the Ad26 vaccine vector expressed. The clonotype comes from a person aged 18-65 years who received the Ad26.COV2.S COVID-19 vaccine or a placebo. The chain uses TRBV6-6 and TRBJ1-2; no definite D call. The sequencing here drew on peripheral blood, taken in a trial of Ad26.COV2.S vaccine versus placebo. CDR3 DNA sequence: TGTGCCAGCAGTTACCCACAGAACAACTATGGCTACACCTTC. Translation: CASSYPQNNYGYTF.